This T cell receptor (beta chain) is from a study of T cell responses to AZD1222 COVID-19 vaccine. Study-level points and caveats: Unmutated regions of variants are reportedly targeted by nearly half of spike-specific TCRs. Clonal diversity may have been underestimated in mostly white British donors. When two AZD1222 doses had been given, Spike-specific TCR breadth and depth rose. Sampling captured repertoires only after the peak T cell response.

Details on this clone: As yet, its antigen is unknown.

The CDR3 covers 13 residues. V lost 3 bases, J lost 0 bases, and 4 bases lay in between. Germline assignment: CDR1 MRHNA and CDR2 SNTAGT. Sequencing was performed with immunoSEQ multiplex PCR; in TCRdb, only in-frame clones are kept and a portion is missing. The data hold around 130,000 clones, with about nine tenths observed a single time. This TCR was recovered from an adult who received the AZD1222 COVID-19 vaccine. The sample consisted of peripheral blood, taken 28 days after the second AZD1222 dose. The chain links TRBV6-4 to TRBJ2-3, with D uncertain. The CDR3 coding sequence is TGTGCCAGCAGTGATAGGAGCACAGATACGCAGTATTTT. It is translated as CASSDRSTDTQYF.